This T cell receptor (beta chain) was documented in a study of control samples from healthy donors and cancer patients. V trimming: 4 bases; J trimming: 7 bases; junction bases outside the gene matches: 8. From germline, CDR1 is SGHTA and CDR2 FQGNSA. The CDR3 runs 15 residues. Profiling relied on immunoSEQ multiplex PCR, and the TCRdb table lists in-frame clones only, not all of them. The repertoire consists of 100,000 to 150,000 clones, with around 86% occurring once and the leading ten covering more than 6.5%. Sequencing input: blood. This TCR was recovered from a man aged 40-50 years in good health. The V gene is TRBV7-2, the J gene TRBJ2-1, with TRBD1 matching 9 bases. DNA of the CDR3: TGTGCCAGCAGCTACACAGGGGGCAAAAATAATGAGCAGTTCTTC. Protein product: CASSYTGGKNNEQFF.